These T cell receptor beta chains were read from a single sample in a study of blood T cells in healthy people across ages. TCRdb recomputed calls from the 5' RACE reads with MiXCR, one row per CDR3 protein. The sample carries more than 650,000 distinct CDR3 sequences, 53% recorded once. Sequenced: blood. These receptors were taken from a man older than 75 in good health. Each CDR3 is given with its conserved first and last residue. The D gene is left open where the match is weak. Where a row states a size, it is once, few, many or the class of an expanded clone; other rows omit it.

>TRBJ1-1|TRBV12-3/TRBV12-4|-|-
TGTGCCAGCAGTCCAGCAGATCCCCGGCCCACTGAAGCTTTCTTT
CASSPADPRPTEAFF
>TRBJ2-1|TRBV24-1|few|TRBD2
TGTGCCACCAGTGATTTGAGGACTAGCGCGTCAGGGCAGTTCTTC
CATSDLRTSASGQFF
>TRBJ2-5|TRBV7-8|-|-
TGTGCCAGCAGCACGCGGACCCCCCGCCAAGAGACCCAGTACTTC
CASSTRTPRQETQYF
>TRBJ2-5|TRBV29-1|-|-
TGCAGCGTTGATCCAGGGCAAGAGACCCAGTACTTC
CSVDPGQETQYF
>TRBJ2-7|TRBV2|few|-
TGTGCCAGCGGCCTAGACAAAGAGCAGTACTTC
CASGLDKEQYF
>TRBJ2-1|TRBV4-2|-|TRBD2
TGTGCCAGCAGCCAAGGCAGTAGCGGGAACTACAATGAGCAGTTCTTC
CASSQGSSGNYNEQFF
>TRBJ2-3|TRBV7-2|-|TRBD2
TGTGCCACTATAGCGGGTAGTTTGGGCAGATACGCGTATTTT
CATIAGSLGRYAYF
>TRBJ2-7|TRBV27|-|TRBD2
TGTGCCAGCAGTTTATCTCTCGGTGGGAGGGGTCTGGGCGAGCAGTACTTC
CASSLSLGGRGLGEQYF
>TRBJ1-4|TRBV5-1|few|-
TGCGCCAGCAGCTTGGCAGGGCAGGGACCTACAGGTGAAAAACTGTTTTTT
CASSLAGQGPTGEKLFF
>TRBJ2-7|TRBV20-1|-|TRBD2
TGCAGTGCTAGATCCGGAGCGGGAGACCCCTACGAGCAGTACTTC
CSARSGAGDPYEQYF
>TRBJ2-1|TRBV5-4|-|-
TGTGCCAGCAGCTGGCCCCTGGCGGGGTACAATGAGCAGTTCTTC
CASSWPLAGYNEQFF
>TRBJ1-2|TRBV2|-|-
TGTGCCAGCAGTGAAGCCCCGGTGGATGCTAGATATGGCTACACCTTC
CASSEAPVDARYGYTF
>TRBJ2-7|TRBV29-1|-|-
TGCAGCGTTGGGACAGAATTCTACGAGCAGTACTTC
CSVGTEFYEQYF
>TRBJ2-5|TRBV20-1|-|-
TGCAGTGCTAGAGACCCTTTCGGGGGAGAGGAGACCCAGTACTTC
CSARDPFGGEETQYF
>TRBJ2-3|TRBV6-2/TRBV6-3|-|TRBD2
TGTGCCAGCATGTCCAGACTAGCGGGAAGCACAGATACGCAGTATTTT
CASMSRLAGSTDTQYF
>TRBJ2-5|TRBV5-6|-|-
TGTGCCAGCAGCTTGGAGGTTGTTCAAGAGACCCAGTACTTC
CASSLEVVQETQYF
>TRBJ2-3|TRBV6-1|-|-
TGTGCCAGCAGTGAAGCCCTAGCATCTGATACGCAGTATTTT
CASSEALASDTQYF
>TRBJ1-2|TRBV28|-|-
TGTGCCAGCAGCTCGGAGGAAGACTATGGCTACACCTTC
CASSSEEDYGYTF
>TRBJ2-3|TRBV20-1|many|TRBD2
TGCAGTGCTTCCGGACTAGCGGACAGCACAGATACGCAGTATTTT
CSASGLADSTDTQYF
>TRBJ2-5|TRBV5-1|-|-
TGCGCCAGCAGCTACAGGGCGGAGGAGACCCAGTACTTC
CASSYRAEETQYF
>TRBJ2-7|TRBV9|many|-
TGTGCCAGCAGCACCACGGAGGGCCCCTACGAGCAGTACTTC
CASSTTEGPYEQYF
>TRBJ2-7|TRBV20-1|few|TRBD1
TGCAGTGCCGGGACAGCCCACTACGAGCAGTACTTC
CSAGTAHYEQYF
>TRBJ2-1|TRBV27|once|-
TGTGCCAGCAGTTTAGGGAGACGAGCGGATTACAATGAGCAGTTCTTC
CASSLGRRADYNEQFF
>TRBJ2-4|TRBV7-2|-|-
TGTGCCAGCAGGACTAGCTTGACAGGGACACAAAACATTCAGTACTTC
CASRTSLTGTQNIQYF
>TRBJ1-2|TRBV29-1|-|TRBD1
TGTAGCGTTGAAATCCCCTCGGACAGGGGAGTCTATGGCTACACCTTC
CSVEIPSDRGVYGYTF
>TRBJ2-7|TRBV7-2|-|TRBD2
TGTGCCAGCAGCCTAGTGTTCCACTCTAGCGGGAGCTCCTACGAGCAGTACTTC
CASSLVFHSSGSSYEQYF
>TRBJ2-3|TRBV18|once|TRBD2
TGTGCCAGCTCACCACGCGGGGAGGGGCGCAGATACGCGTATTTT
CASSPRGEGRRYAYF
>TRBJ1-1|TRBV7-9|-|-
TGTGCCAGCAGCTTATACTTGGGAGAAACAAACGCTGAAGCTTTCTTT
CASSLYLGETNAEAFF
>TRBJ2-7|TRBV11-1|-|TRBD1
TGTGCCAGCGGAAACCGGGACAGAGATTACGAGCAGTACTTC
CASGNRDRDYEQYF
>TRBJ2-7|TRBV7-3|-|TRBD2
TGTGCCAGCAGCTTAACAGTAGCGGGAGGGCCCGACGAGCAGTACTTC
CASSLTVAGGPDEQYF
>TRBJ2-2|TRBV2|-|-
TGTGCCGGGACTGGGGCTCCCCAGGGGACCGGGGAGCTGTTTTTT
CAGTGAPQGTGELFF
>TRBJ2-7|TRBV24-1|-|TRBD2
TGTGCCACCAGTGACCTAGCGGGGAGGGCCAATGAGCAGTACTTC
CATSDLAGRANEQYF
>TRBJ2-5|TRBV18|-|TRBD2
TGTGCCAGCTCGCCGCTATCTAGCGGGAGCGGAGAGACCCAGTACTTC
CASSPLSSGSGETQYF
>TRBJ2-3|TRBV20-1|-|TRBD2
TGCAGAGCTAGCTTGACTAGCGGGAGCGTAGATACGCAGTATTTT
CRASLTSGSVDTQYF
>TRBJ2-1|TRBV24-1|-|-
TGTGCCACCAGTGGGTGGAGGGTCAATGAGCAGTTCTTC
CATSGWRVNEQFF
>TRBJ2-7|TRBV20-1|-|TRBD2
TGCAGTGCTAGAAGACTAGCGGGAGATAACGAGCAGTACTTC
CSARRLAGDNEQYF
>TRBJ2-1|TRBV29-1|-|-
TGCAGCGTTGAGGAAGGGGGGTCGAGCTCCTACAATGAGCAGTTCTTC
CSVEEGGSSSYNEQFF
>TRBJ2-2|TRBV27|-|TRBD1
TGTGCCAGCAGCCACGGGACAGGGGGCACCGGGGAGCTGTTTTTT
CASSHGTGGTGELFF
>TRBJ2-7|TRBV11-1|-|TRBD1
TGTGCCAGCAGCCCACGGGACAGGGAGCGCGAGCAGTACTTC
CASSPRDREREQYF
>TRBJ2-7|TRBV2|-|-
TGTGCCAGCAGCCCGGGACCCAGAGCTCACTACGAGCAGTACTTC
CASSPGPRAHYEQYF
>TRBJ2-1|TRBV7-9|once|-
TGTGGTGGTCAGAAGGATAGCTCCTACAATGAGCAGTTCTTC
CGGQKDSSYNEQFF
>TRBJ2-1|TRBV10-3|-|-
TGTGCCATCAACGCTAGGCCCCTCAATGAGCAGTTCTTC
CAINARPLNEQFF
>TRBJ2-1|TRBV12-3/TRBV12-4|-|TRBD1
TGTGCCAGCACCCTTAAGGGACAGGCAAGCTCCTACAATGAGCAGTTCTTC
CASTLKGQASSYNEQFF
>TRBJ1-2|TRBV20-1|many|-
TGCAGTGCTAGTCCTCAGGGAGGCAGAGGAAACTATGGCTACACCTTC
CSASPQGGRGNYGYTF
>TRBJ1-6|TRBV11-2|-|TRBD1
TGTGCCAGCAGCTTAGTATGGGACAGAAGGGGCACATTCTCCTATAAGTCACCCCTCCACTTT
CASSLVWDRRGTFSYKSPLHF
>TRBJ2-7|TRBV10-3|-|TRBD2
TGTGCCATCAGTGTTCAACTAGCGGGTAGCTACGAGCAGTACTTC
CAISVQLAGSYEQYF
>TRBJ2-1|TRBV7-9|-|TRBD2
TGTGCCAGCAGGCCCCCCATTCTAGCGGGGGGGAACAATGAGCAGTTCTTC
CASRPPILAGGNNEQFF
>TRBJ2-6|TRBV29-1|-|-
TGCAGGCTTGGTTCACGGGGGGCCAACGTCCTGACTTTC
CRLGSRGANVLTF
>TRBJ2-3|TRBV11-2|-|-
TGTGCCAGCAGCCCGACTAGGTTGACAGATACGCAGTATTTT
CASSPTRLTDTQYF
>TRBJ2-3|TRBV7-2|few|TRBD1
TGTGCCAGCAATGGGAGGACAGGGGCCGCAGATACGCAGTATTTT
CASNGRTGAADTQYF